This record looks at one T cell receptor (beta chain) sequence and its context. This clone was seen a few times. Its binding antigen is unknown. No base-level quality is on record; no much larger clone is a single base apart. In the prospective study, participants were about 18 to 100 years old, resided in about 25 geographic areas of the United States, and were enrolled through a virtual design. In the prospective study, cohorts were assigned on the basis of participant-reported clinical history obtained from a screening survey and a study questionnaire. In the prospective study, whole blood, serum and a nasopharyngeal or oropharyngeal swab were collected from each participant by mobile phlebotomists. Over a 2-month period, participants in the prospective study had the option of providing additional blood draws and questionnaires. Blood samples from the prospective study were shipped frozen or at room temperature prior to DNA extraction.

This sample is part of a study of blood T cell repertoires in COVID-19 (dated by TCRdb to 2020 to 2021). In terms of the full investigation: The collaborator samples originated in the United States, Italy and Spain and spanned the acute and convalescent phases of COVID-19. The material from the prospective study consisted of cDNA or gDNA derived from T cells, B-cell-depleted T cells, or PBMCs. Subjects who had been exposed to COVID-19, were actively infected with it, or had recovered from it provided the deeply sampled blood TCRbeta repertoires that made up the dataset. A freely available public database, intended as a resource for researchers studying the immune response to SARS-CoV-2, is where the repertoires were released. Samples were obtained from the ongoing ImmuneRACE study (first 160 participants) and from 1,200 or so subjects provided by 6 global collaborators. A de-identified subject ID, COVID-19 status, age in years and sex were almost always included in the sample metadata. Where HLA class I and class II types were available, the types were taken from metadata supplied by the sample provider, not from assay-based typing. The paper's findings and limits, for the study overall: Clinical and demographic metadata were provided uncurated, with the amount varying by source and participant.

TCRbeta CDR3 regions were amplified from genomic DNA by means of the immunoSEQ Assay, a bias-controlled multiplex PCR. As for the authors' bioinformatics: The number of nucleated cells in each sample was estimated from the amplification of reference gene primers within the assay. To quantify the absolute abundance of each unique TCRbeta CDR3 rearrangement, sequence reads were collapsed and filtered. For each sample, productive Simpson clonality was calculated as the square root of Simpson's diversity index over productive rearrangements. Entries here come from immuneACCESS through TCRdb and include only in-frame sequences with V and J called. Some clones fail to appear in such tables; in the studies checked, an unresolved V gene covers under half of the shortfall, and the cause of the remainder is unknown. For V, J and clone size, that table is used; D and trimming come from the DNA. The sample yields 220,000 or so clones; around 88% were counted once. The ten largest make up roughly 14% of the sample.

Reading the germline V gene gives CDR1 MNHEY and CDR2 SVGAGI. Spanning cysteine to phenylalanine, the CDR3 consists of 15 amino acids. The DNA shown is the 45-base CDR3, in frame from base 1. The germline ends are 11 bases apart after V is trimmed by 2 bases and J by 0 bases. The clonotype was recovered from a woman aged 45-65 years with acute COVID-19. Sequenced sample: PBMCs or T cells enriched from blood (not recorded which). The chain is assembled from TRBV6-5 and TRBJ2-7; the D gene cannot be named for sure. The CDR3 amino acid sequence is: CASSYRQVSSYEQYF. The sequenced DNA: TGTGCCAGCAGTTACCGGCAGGTTAGCTCCTACGAGCAGTACTTC.